These T cell receptor beta chains were read from a single sample in a study of cytomegalovirus exposure and HLA in healthy donors. Clones were sequenced by immunoSEQ multiplex PCR, and TCRdb holds only the in-frame ones, with some missing. Among 100,000 to 120,000 clones listed, 70% to 80% were seen once. Sequenced: PBMCs. The source is a woman between 40 and 50 years old in good health and CMV-seropositive. The CDR3 runs from the conserved cysteine through the conserved F or W. The D gene is left open where the match is weak. Expanded clones are given a class, and other clones once, few, many or no size at all.

V	D	J	size	DNA	CDR3
TRBV2	TRBD2	TRBJ2-4	NA	TGTGCCAGCAGTGGGACTAGCGCCAACATTCAGTACTTC	CASSGTSANIQYF
TRBV28	TRBD2	TRBJ2-2	NA	TGTGCCAGCATGAGCGGGGGGAACACCGGGGAGCTGTTTTTT	CASMSGGNTGELFF
TRBV18	TRBD1	TRBJ2-7	NA	TGTGCCAGCTCACCCTATGGACAGGGGCCTATTGCCTCCTACGAGCAGTACTTC	CASSPYGQGPIASYEQYF
TRBV6-1	TRBD1	TRBJ1-5	NA	TGTGCCAGCAGTGCCGGACAGGGGAGCAATCAGCCCCAGCATTTT	CASSAGQGSNQPQHF
TRBV12-5	TRBD2	TRBJ2-4	NA	TGTGCTAGTGGTTTTGCCGGACTAGTAGAAGCCAAAAACATTCAGTACTTC	CASGFAGLVEAKNIQYF
TRBV18	TRBD1	TRBJ2-7	NA	TGTGCCAGCTCACCACCGGGGGCCAGGACAGGGGCCTACGAGCAGTACTTC	CASSPPGARTGAYEQYF
TRBV7-9	NA	TRBJ2-1	NA	TGTGCCAGCAGATCCGGGAGTAGTGAGCAGTTCTTC	CASRSGSSEQFF
TRBV5-4	TRBD2	TRBJ2-1	NA	TGTGCCAGCAGCCCCGTTTCGGCTAGCGGGAGGGCCGGTGAGCAGTTCTTC	CASSPVSASGRAGEQFF
TRBV30	TRBD2	TRBJ2-1	once	TGTGCCTGGAGTGTGCGGGGGAATGAGCAGTTCTTC	CAWSVRGNEQFF
TRBV5-4	NA	TRBJ1-5	NA	TGTGCCAGCAGCTCAATGGGGGCTTCGCAGCCCCAGCATTTT	CASSSMGASQPQHF
TRBV4-3	NA	TRBJ2-5	NA	TGCGCCAGCAGCCAAGCTACTAGAGGCCAAGAGACCCAGTACTTC	CASSQATRGQETQYF
TRBV2	NA	TRBJ1-2	few	TGTGCCACTTCAGGGAGGACCAACTATGGCTACACCTTC	CATSGRTNYGYTF
TRBV5-1	NA	TRBJ2-3	few	TGCGCCAGCAGCCCTGATAGCGGACTCACAGATACGCAGTATTTT	CASSPDSGLTDTQYF
TRBV7-2	TRBD1	TRBJ2-5	NA	TGTGCCAGCAGCTTAGGCTCCGGGACAGGGGCTTGGGAGACCCAGTACTTC	CASSLGSGTGAWETQYF
TRBV6-5	NA	TRBJ2-1	NA	TGTGCCAGCAGTTACGGAGGGTATGAGCAGTTCTTC	CASSYGGYEQFF
TRBV18	TRBD2	TRBJ2-1	few	TGTGCCAGCTCACGGACTAGCGGGAACTCCTACAATGAGCAGTTCTTC	CASSRTSGNSYNEQFF
TRBV4-2	NA	TRBJ1-6	NA	TGTGCCAGCAGCCAAGATGGGGTTTACACGGGGCCCCTCCACTTT	CASSQDGVYTGPLHF